This entry is about one TCR beta chain. In the source study's methods: Scientists estimated how many nucleated cells there were by amplifying reference gene primers. Using immunoSEQ multiplex PCR, the repertoire was profiled, and TCRdb retains in-frame clones only, with some absent. D and trimming come from the DNA, and the V and J calls and clone size come from that table. The table has around 33,000 clones, 70% to 80% seen once. These data are taken from a study of blood T cell repertoires in COVID-19. Study details: Researchers got acute and convalescent COVID-19 samples from the United States, Italy and Spain. Sample material is recorded as cDNA or gDNA derived from T cells, B-cell-depleted T cells, or PBMCs.

Germline loops: CDR1 MNHEY, CDR2 SMNVEV (reference sequence). Trimming at V came to 4 bases and at J to 3 bases, leaving 6 bases not matched to a gene. This CDR3 comprises 15 residues. This chain links TRBV27 with TRBJ2-7, with 10 bases fitting TRBD1. This receptor was taken from a human donor in a cohort sampled during active COVID-19. Sequencing was carried out using peripheral blood. The DNA for the CDR3 is TGTGCCAGCAGTTCTCGTGGACAGGGGGGCTACGAGCAGTACTTC. This codes for CASSSRGQGGYEQYF.